Sequencing of this T cell receptor beta chain was carried out in a study of cytomegalovirus exposure and HLA in healthy donors. V was pared by 6 bases and J by 6 bases, with 6 bases between. The CDR3 covers 12 residues. Germline CDR1 reads ENHRY; CDR2 reads SYGVKD. Libraries were prepared by immunoSEQ multiplex PCR; TCRdb keeps only in-frame clonotypes and omits some of them. Counted here are 150,000 to 250,000 clones, roughly three quarters occurring once; the ten biggest clones make up 1% to 1.5%. Remarks on this clone: Its antigen remains unidentified.

Broader study findings: With high specificity and sensitivity, the classifier reportedly diagnosed cytomegalovirus status. TCR beta chains numbering more than 150 were designated cytomegalovirus-associated. CMV antigen specificity was confirmed in vitro for a few CMV-associated chains. First-cohort TCR clusters were later found to tend to co-occur in the 120 or so validation repertoires.

V usage is TRBV10-3 and J usage is TRBJ1-6; D is unclear. What was sequenced was PBMCs. This sequence was found in a woman aged 25 to 39 in good health and CMV-seronegative. In DNA, the CDR3 is TGTGCCATCAGGACTGCTAATTCACCCCTCCACTTT. Protein: CAIRTANSPLHF.